This T cell receptor (beta chain) was identified during a study of OX40 agonist ivuxolimab in advanced cancers. This clone was seen only once. Assay used: immunoSEQ multiplex PCR; TCRdb lists only in-frame clones, some missing. This repertoire shows around 77,000 clones, 80% to 90% found once; its top ten account for 0.94%. The CDR3 covers 15 residues. Germline CDR1 reads SGHRS; CDR2 reads YFSETQ. V was pared by 0 bases and J by 7 bases, with 14 bases between. The source is an adult with an advanced solid tumor such as melanoma, head and neck, liver or kidney cancer. The genes are TRBV5-1 and TRBJ2-1; D call uncertain. The material sequenced was CD4+ or CD8+ T cells sorted from blood, taken in a trial of the OX40 agonist ivuxolimab. This chain's CDR3 is CASSLVNPTPNEQFF. CDR3 sequence (DNA): TGCGCCAGCAGCTTGGTGAACCCCACCCCTAATGAGCAGTTCTTC.